Presented here are 4 T cell receptor beta chains from one specimen sequenced in a study of T-cell reconstitution after alpha-beta-depleted transplantation in children. TCRbeta library construction was performed incorporating unique molecular identifiers. MiXCR, applied by TCRdb to the PCR reads, yields one record per CDR3 protein. The sample shows about 440,000 distinct CDR3 sequences, over 40% of them seen only once. The sequencing here drew on PBMCs, taken before TCRalphabeta/CD19-depleted stem cell transplant. The receptors were gathered from a girl aged 2-9 years with aplastic anemia, due to receive a stem cell transplant.

This clonotype has just a few counts. The chain combines TRBV4-2 with TRBJ2-5; weak D call: TRBD2 (6 bases). Germline-derived CDR1 and CDR2 are LGHNA and YNFKEQ. Trimming cost V 3 bases and J 1 base, with 12 bases left between them. This CDR3 region has 15 residues. CDR3 nucleotides: TGTGCCAGCAGCCATGGTCCGGGGGTCCAAGAGACCCAGTACTTC. Its protein is CASSHGPGVQETQYF.

This clonotype was observed many times. An end of the junction differs from the germline gene, which may be a read error. The chain employs TRBV12-3 or TRBV12-4 and TRBJ1-2; TRBD1 is a possible D gene (5 bases). The CDR3 is 12 residues long. The DNA for the CDR3 is TGTGCCAGCAGCTTAGGTGGGGGTGGCTACACCTTC. Its protein product is CASSLGGGGYTF.

This clonotype has a handful of counts. The chain employs TRBV6-5 and TRBJ2-5; tentatively, D is TRBD1 (6 bases). From germline, CDR1 is MNHEY and CDR2 SVGAGI. Trimming took off 4 bases at V and 5 bases at J, with 14 bases between the two ends. The CDR3 contains 14 residues. CDR3 sequence reads: CASSSTWGRETQYF. CDR3 nucleotides: TGTGCCAGCAGTTCGACGTGGGGGCGTGAGACCCAGTACTTC.

Notes on this clonotype: Its ends do not fully match the called genes, so a read error is possible. The chain is built from TRBV20-1 and TRBJ1-5; TRBD1 agrees at 7 bases. This CDR3 region has 13 residues. Germline loops: CDR1 DFQATT, CDR2 SNEGSKA (reference sequence). The chain's CDR3 is CSARGTEFQAQHF. In DNA, the CDR3 is TGCAGTGCAAGAGGGACAGAGTTTCAGGCCCAGCATTTT.